This T cell receptor beta chain was identified during a study of T cell repertoires in cytomegalovirus infection. For the study at large: Public TCR beta signatures marked donors with CMV infection and the matching HLA. General study points: CMV-specific TCR beta clonotypes restricted by HLA-C were the ones dominating the ex vivo response. Adding up the frequency of public TCR beta families identified people who carried CMV plus the relevant HLA.

MiXCR, applied by TCRdb to the reads, yields one record per CDR3 protein. The sample lists around 170,000 distinct CDR3 sequences, 17% seen once, with around 20% in the top ten. The CDR3 extends over 15 amino acids. Germline lookup yields CDR1 SGHVT and CDR2 SQSDAQ. Losses at the gene ends were 1 base for V and 7 bases for J; bases not matched to a gene: 7. Remarks on this clonotype: Its antigen is unidentified.

The sequence came from a human donor in good health (CMV status not recorded). Some clones in this sample may be carry-over from other donors' samples. The chain has TRBV7-4 and TRBJ1-5; TRBD1 agrees at 7 bases. Sequencing was performed on CD8+ T cells from PBMCs. DNA of the CDR3: TGTGCCAGCAGCTTAGATAGGGGGCGAGGACAGCCCCAGCATTTT. Its protein product is CASSLDRGRGQPQHF.